Shown below are 21 T cell receptor beta chains from a single sample sequenced in a study of memory CD4+ T cells and cytomegalovirus serostatus. Single viable CD3+CD4+CD8-CD45RO+ cells were sorted as the memory CD4+ T cells. Clones were read by immunoSEQ multiplex PCR, and TCRdb kept only the in-frame ones, dropping some. Of about 73,000 clones in the sample, 75% to 85% were seen once. The sequenced material came from memory CD4+ T cells from blood. The receptors were sampled from an adult in good health and CMV-seropositive.

This clone was observed a few times. V is TRBV10-3 and J is TRBJ2-6; tentative D call: TRBD1 (5 bases). The CDR3 runs to 15 residues. Trimming removed 8 bases from V and 0 bases from J, with 11 bases in between. Looked up from germline, CDR1 is ENHRY and CDR2 is SYGVKD. The CDR3 nucleotides read TGTGCCATCGGTCCAGGGCTCTCTGGGGCCAACGTCCTGACTTTC. Translated, it gives CAIGPGLSGANVLTF.

This chain joins TRBV7-2 and TRBJ2-2, with D perhaps assigned TRBD1 or TRBD2 (5 bases each). This CDR3 is built from 16 residues. The V and J ends lost 4 bases and 2 bases respectively, with 14 bases between them. Per germline, CDR1 SGHTA and CDR2 FQGNSA. In DNA, the CDR3 is TGTGCCAGCAGCTCCCATGGGGGAGCTAACACCGGGGAGCTGTTTTTT. As protein: CASSSHGGANTGELFF.

The rearrangement uses TRBV2 and TRBJ1-4; no clear D. This CDR3 is 15 amino acids long. V lost 7 bases to trimming and J lost 0 bases, with 12 bases between them. CDR1 is SNHLY and CDR2 is FYNNEI in the germline V gene. In DNA, the CDR3 is TGTGCCAGCACCTCGTCTGGGGCAACTAATGAAAAACTGTTTTTT. It specifies CASTSSGATNEKLFF. The full variable domain, with the rest looked up from reference TRBV2 and TRBJ1-4, is EPEVTQTPSHQVTQMGQEVILRCVPISNHLYFYWYRQILGQKVEFLVSFYNNEISEKSEIFDDQFSVERPDGSNFTLKIRSTKLEDSAMYFCASTSSGATNEKLFFGSGTQLSVL.

The chain is built from TRBV25-1 and TRBJ2-5, with 9 bases identical to TRBD2. V lost 0 bases and J lost 5; bases outside the gene matches: 7. CDR1 is MGHDK, CDR2 SYGVNS, per germline. CDR3 size: 16 residues. The CDR3 DNA reads as TGTGCCAGCAGTGAATACGGCGGGAGGGCCAGGGAGACCCAGTACTTC. Translated, it gives CASSEYGGRARETQYF. Variable domain in full (rest from reference TRBV25-1 and TRBJ2-5): EADIYQTPRYLVIGTGKKITLECSQTMGHDKMYWYQQDPGMELHLIHYSYGVNSTEKGDLSSESTVSRIRTEHFPLTLESARPSHTSQYLCASSEYGGRARETQYFGPGTRLLVL.

The count of this clone is one. V usage is TRBV10-2 and J usage is TRBJ2-1, with 8 bases lining up with TRBD1. The CDR3 runs to 14 residues. The V segment lost 6 bases and the J segment 2 bases; nucleotides outside the gene matches: 3. Germline V gene data show CDR1 as WSHSY and CDR2 as SAAADI. CDR3 protein: CASRDRAAYNEQFF. CDR3 bases: TGCGCCAGCAGGGACAGGGCGGCCTACAATGAGCAGTTCTTC.

J is TRBJ1-2 and V is TRBV30; TRBD1 agrees at 8 bases. V lost 5 bases and J lost 4; bases outside the gene matches: 9. The CDR3 runs to 14 residues. Germline V lookup: CDR1 GTSNPN, CDR2 SVGIG (reference sequence). CDR3 amino acids: CAWDRGRSGYGYTF. For the CDR3, the DNA is TGTGCCTGGGACAGGGGAAGATCTGGCTATGGCTACACCTTC. The full variable domain, rest sourced from reference TRBV30 and TRBJ1-2, is SQTIHQWPATLVQPVGSPLSLECTVEGTSNPNLYWYRQAAGRGLQLLFYSVGIGQISSEVPQNLSASRPQDRQFILSSKKLLLSDSGFYLCAWDRGRSGYGYTFGSGTRLTVV.

This chain joins TRBV2 and TRBJ2-2, with TRBD1 matching 7 bases. Germline CDR1 reads SNHLY; CDR2 reads FYNNEI. This CDR3 has 16 residues. The trim removed 4 bases at V and 0 bases at J, leaving 5 bases unmatched. The CDR3 region is CASSGQGVANTGELFF. The CDR3 nucleotides read TGTGCCAGCAGTGGGCAGGGGGTGGCGAACACCGGGGAGCTGTTTTTT.

This clone has a handful of counts. This chain connects TRBV28 to TRBJ1-1; D remains ambiguous. CDR3 size: 15 residues. Germline CDR1 MDHEN, CDR2 SYDVKM. Trimming removed 8 bases at V and 5 bases at J, with 21 bases between. In DNA, the CDR3 is TGTGCCAGCCTCACCCCAGGCCTTGTAACGACTGAAGCTTTCTTT. The encoded protein is CASLTPGLVTTEAFF.

The chain employs TRBV18 and TRBJ2-6; unclear D gene. This CDR3 region has 14 residues. Deletions cut 2 bases from V and 6 bases from J, with 8 bases between. Germline V lookup: CDR1 KGHSH, CDR2 LQKENI. In DNA, the CDR3 is TGTGCCAGCTCACCAGGGTACGAGGCCAACGTCCTGACTTTC. Its protein is CASSPGYEANVLTF.

A single count supports this clone. The chain is built from TRBV6-5 and TRBJ1-5; D remains ambiguous. Germline CDR1 and CDR2: MNHEY and SVGAGI. V was pared by 0 bases and J by 7 bases, with 7 bases between. CDR3 size: 13 residues. The CDR3 here is CASSYSSGQPQHF. The CDR3 DNA follows: TGTGCCAGCAGTTACTCCAGCGGACAGCCCCAGCATTTT.

The chain employs TRBV6-6 and TRBJ2-4, with a tentative D call TRBD1 (6 bases). Per germline, CDR1 MNHNY and CDR2 SVGAGI (reference sequence). CDR3 length: 14 amino acids. Trimming shortened V by 0 bases and J by 4 bases, and 7 bases separated the two germline ends. The CDR3 nucleotides read TGTGCCAGCAGTTACTCGGACAGTAAAAACATTCAGTACTTC. It codes for CASSYSDSKNIQYF.

The V and J genes are TRBV10-2 and TRBJ2-5, with D hard to call. The CDR3 spans 13 residues. The V gene lost 4 bases and the J gene lost 5 bases, with 11 bases spanning the gap. CDR1 and CDR2 from the germline V gene are WSHSY and SAAADI. This CDR3 is CASSVGARETQYF. For the CDR3, the DNA is TGCGCCAGCAGTGTAGGAGCGAGGGAGACCCAGTACTTC.

CDR3 sequence reads: CASSPEPTVMVQETQYF. The CDR3, as DNA: TGTGCCAGCAGCCCGGAACCTACAGTTATGGTGCAAGAGACCCAGTACTTC. The chain joins TRBV5-4 to TRBJ2-5; D call uncertain. CDR3 length equals 17 residues. Germline V gene data show CDR1 as SGHNT and CDR2 as YYREEE (reference sequence). V was trimmed by 4 bases and J by 2 bases, leaving 21 bases between them.

The chain employs TRBV2 and TRBJ1-3, with a weak D call TRBD1 (6 bases). The germline V gene has CDR1 SNHLY and CDR2 FYNNEI. Between the trimmed V and J ends, which lost 7 bases and 0 bases, there was a span of 13 bases. There are 15 residues in the CDR3. The CDR3 loop reads CASTGIQGSGNTIYF. The CDR3 DNA reads as TGTGCCAGCACCGGAATACAGGGCTCTGGAAACACCATATATTTT.

This clone showed up just a few times. This chain uses TRBV9 with TRBJ1-5; maybe TRBD1 (5 bases). Germline values: CDR1 SGDLS, CDR2 YYNGEE. The length of the CDR3 is 15 residues. V was shortened by 2 bases and J by 7 bases, with 16 bases between the two germline ends. CDR3: CASSVGVGQGQPQHF. For the CDR3, the DNA is TGTGCCAGCAGCGTGGGGGTGGGGCAAGGGCAGCCCCAGCATTTT.

A single count supports this clone. The V and J genes are TRBV11-2 and TRBJ1-1; tentative D call: TRBD1 (6 bases). The CDR3 spans 15 residues. Germline V lookup: CDR1 SGHAT, CDR2 FQNNGV. Trimming removed 5 bases at V and 2 bases at J, with 15 bases between. For the CDR3, the DNA is TGTGCCAGCAGCACATGGGACACCTTCAACACTGAAGCTTTCTTT. This translates into CASSTWDTFNTEAFF.

This clone has just a few counts. The V and J genes are TRBV18 and TRBJ1-1; perhaps TRBD1 as D (6 bases). This CDR3 comprises 13 residues. Trimming took off 5 bases at V and 5 bases at J, with 12 bases between the two ends. In germline, CDR1 is KGHSH, CDR2 LQKENI. The CDR3 DNA follows: TGTGCCAGCTCAACTAACAGGGAGACTGAAGCTTTCTTT. This translates into CASSTNRETEAFF.

This clone has a handful of counts. The gene calls are TRBV18 and TRBJ1-4, with 9 bases fitting TRBD1. Trimming took 2 bases from V and 6 from J; bases not matched to a gene: 13. CDR3 length: 18 amino acids. Germline assignment: CDR1 KGHSH and CDR2 LQKENI. DNA for the CDR3: TGTGCCAGCTCACCATTGGGGACAGGGATCCCAGGGGATGAAAAACTGTTTTTT. It encodes CASSPLGTGIPGDEKLFF.

The rearrangement joins TRBV11-2 to TRBJ2-5; D not resolved. Trimming took off 4 bases at V and 5 bases at J, with 17 bases between the two ends. Germline CDR1 reads SGHAT; CDR2 reads FQNNGV. The CDR3 totals 15 residues. Here the CDR3 DNA reads TGTGCCAGCAGCTCTGGGCTAATAGGCAGGGAGACCCAGTACTTC. Protein: CASSSGLIGRETQYF.

V is TRBV19 and J is TRBJ1-6; D might be TRBD1 (5 bases). Germline V gene sequence: CDR1 LNHDA, CDR2 SQIVND (reference sequence). The CDR3 covers 13 residues. Trimming removed 6 bases from V and 9 bases from J, with 12 bases in between. CDR3 DNA: TGTGCCAGTAGGGAGGTCGGGGGTTCACCCCTCCACTTT. Encoded protein: CASREVGGSPLHF.

This chain connects TRBV5-1 to TRBJ1-2; perhaps TRBD1 as D (5 bases). Germline-derived CDR1 and CDR2 are SGHRS and YFSETQ. V lost 4 bases and J lost 3, with 10 bases in between. CDR3 length: 13 amino acids. The DNA for the CDR3 is TGCGCCAGCAGCAAAGGGGACTACTATGGCTACACCTTC. Translated: CASSKGDYYGYTF.